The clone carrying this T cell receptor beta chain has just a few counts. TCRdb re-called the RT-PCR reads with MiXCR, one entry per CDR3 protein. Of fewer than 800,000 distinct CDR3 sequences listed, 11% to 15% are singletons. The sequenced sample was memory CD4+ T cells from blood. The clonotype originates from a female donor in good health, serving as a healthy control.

The CDR3: CATSDSVTNTGELFF. The CDR3, as DNA: TGTGCCACCAGTGATTCAGTCACGAACACCGGGGAGCTGTTTTTT. The chain couples TRBV24-1 to TRBJ2-2; no definite D call. Germline V CDR1 and CDR2: KGHDR, SFDVKD. This CDR3 is 15 amino acids long. Trimming pared 2 bases from V and 0 bases from J, leaving 6 bases between.